These 22 T cell receptor beta chains were sequenced from one sample in a study of T cell responses to AZD1222 COVID-19 vaccine (dated by TCRdb to the early 2020s). Receptors were amplified or captured by the immunoSEQ multiplex PCR assay. Not all clones reach the TCRdb copy of this immuneACCESS table, which keeps in-frame sequences only. Checked studies attribute under half of the gap to unresolved V genes and leave the rest unexplained. The sample includes some 110,000 clones, with about nine tenths observed a single time. The ten largest account for 18% of the sample. Reading the label with the study, this specimen's time point is: baseline before first vaccination. The sequencing here drew on peripheral blood, taken on day 0 of AZD1222 vaccination. These receptors all stem from an adult in good health.

The chain links TRBV3-1 (or the pseudogene TRBV3-2) to TRBJ1-2; D uncertain. V gave up 3 bases and J gave up 4 bases, with 21 bases separating them. The CDR3 extends over 17 amino acids. Germline V gene lookup returns CDR1 LGHDT and CDR2 YNNKEL (reference sequence). The CDR3 sequence is CASSQQPREPIIYGYTF. The CDR3 coding sequence is TGTGCCAGCAGCCAGCAACCCCGGGAGCCAATCATCTATGGCTACACCTTC.

The gene calls are TRBV4-1 and TRBJ2-4; 7 nucleotides align to TRBD1. The ends lost 2 bases at V and 2 bases at J; junction bases unmatched: 6. CDR1 and CDR2 from the germline V gene are MGHRA and YSYEKL. CDR3 length: 16 residues. The CDR3 loop reads CASSQPRDRTKNIQYF. CDR3 sequence (DNA): TGCGCCAGCAGCCAACCTCGGGACAGAACCAAAAACATTCAGTACTTC.

Comments on this clone: The identical CDR3 is also encoded by other nucleotide sequences in the sample. This sequence joins TRBV6-5 and TRBJ1-1, with D perhaps TRBD1 (5 bases). This CDR3 has 13 amino acids. The germline CDR1 and CDR2 sequences are MNHEY and SVGAGI. The V and J ends lost 8 bases and 1 base respectively, with 11 bases between them. This chain's CDR3 is CASSSQGNTEAFF. The CDR3 nucleotides are TGTGCCAGCTCAAGTCAGGGGAACACTGAAGCTTTCTTT.

This chain links TRBV6-1 with TRBJ1-6, with TRBD1 matching over 7 bases. The CDR3 is 15 amino acids. CDR1 MNHNS and CDR2 SASEGT come from the germline V gene. Trimming at V came to 1 base and at J to 5 bases, leaving 2 bases not matched to a gene. CDR3 sequence: CASSEGTGHNSPLHF. In DNA, the CDR3 is TGTGCCAGCAGTGAAGGGACAGGCCATAATTCACCCCTCCACTTT.

At least ten counts were recorded for this clone. This sequence joins TRBV19 and TRBJ2-1, with D maybe TRBD2 (7 bases). Looked up from germline, CDR1 is LNHDA and CDR2 is SQIVND (reference sequence). V was trimmed by 9 bases and J by 3 bases, leaving 18 bases between them. The CDR3 runs to 15 residues. CDR3 protein: CASSRGGGDYNEQFF. CDR3 nucleotide sequence: TGTGCCAGCTCGAGAGGAGGGGGGGACTACAATGAGCAGTTCTTC.

V gene TRBV15 combines with J gene TRBJ2-1, with D perhaps given as TRBD1 or TRBD2 (5 bases each). The CDR3 contains 14 residues. The V end lost 3 bases, the J end lost 8 bases, and 14 bases lay between the germline ends. Germline V lookup: CDR1 LNHNV, CDR2 YYDKDF (reference sequence). In DNA form, the CDR3 reads TGTGCCACCAGCAGTCGGGACCCAGTCTATGAGCAGTTCTTC. Protein sequence: CATSSRDPVYEQFF.

The chain employs TRBV19 and TRBJ2-2, with D perhaps TRBD1 (6 bases). This CDR3 region has 15 residues. Germline V gene sequence: CDR1 LNHDA, CDR2 SQIVND (reference sequence). Trimming took off 2 bases at V and 4 bases at J, with 11 bases between the two ends. The CDR3 region has the DNA TGTGCCAGTAGTATAAGGTACAGGGCCACCGGGGAGCTGTTTTTT. Translation: CASSIRYRATGELFF.

The chain links TRBV10-1 to TRBJ2-5; the D call may be TRBD1 or TRBD2 (5 bases each). The CDR3 runs 16 residues. In germline, CDR1 is WNHNN, CDR2 SYGVQD (reference sequence). V was cut by 6 bases and J by 0 bases, with 17 bases left in between. The CDR3 here is CASSAQRTKYQETQYF. The CDR3 region has the DNA TGCGCCAGCAGCGCTCAGCGGACAAAGTACCAAGAGACCCAGTACTTC.

The CDR3 sequence is CASSKGLNTEAFF. CDR3 nucleotides: TGTGCCAGCAGCAAAGGACTGAACACTGAAGCTTTCTTT. V is TRBV11-3 and J is TRBJ1-1; D is undetermined. From germline, CDR1 is SGHNT and CDR2 YENEEA. V was shortened by 5 bases and J by 0 bases, with 7 bases between the two germline ends. The CDR3 has 13 amino acids.

This chain connects TRBV6-7 to TRBJ1-6; 9 positions agree with TRBD1. TRBV6-7 is designated an ORF whose function remains uncertain. V gave up 9 bases and J gave up 2 bases; unmatched junction bases: 5. The CDR3 length is 15 residues. Here the CDR3 DNA reads TGTGCCAGTGGACAGGGGAGCCCCTATAATTCACCCCTCCACTTT. This gives the protein CASGQGSPYNSPLHF.

The J gene is TRBJ2-1, the V gene TRBV10-3, with a possible D match to TRBD1 (5 bases). V shed 7 bases and J shed 0 bases, with 16 bases lying between them. The CDR3 has 16 residues. From germline, CDR1 is ENHRY and CDR2 SYGVKD. CDR3 DNA sequence: TGTGCCATCACCAAAGCAGACAGAAACTCCTACAATGAGCAGTTCTTC. It translates to CAITKADRNSYNEQFF.

V and J are TRBV5-6 and TRBJ2-5; D gene uncertain. Germline-derived CDR1 and CDR2 are SGHDT and YYEEEE. The CDR3 length is 14 residues. V was shortened by 1 base and J by 4 bases, with 11 bases between the two germline ends. CDR3 amino acids: CASSLRLRVETQYF. CDR3 coding DNA: TGTGCCAGCAGCTTGAGACTTAGGGTAGAGACCCAGTACTTC.

The J gene is TRBJ2-5, the V gene TRBV9; TRBD1 matches at 7 bases. CDR3 length: 15 residues. Germline lookup yields CDR1 SGDLS and CDR2 YYNGEE. Trimming removed 4 bases from V and 4 bases from J; junction bases left unmatched: 10. CDR3 nucleotide sequence: TGTGCCAGCAGCCAGGTGGGCAGGGGGAGAGAGACCCAGTACTTC. Translated: CASSQVGRGRETQYF.

This sequence joins TRBV29-1 and TRBJ2-4; weak D call: TRBD1 (6 bases). Germline-derived CDR1 and CDR2 are SQVTM and ANQGSEA. V lost 2 bases, J lost 8 bases, and 16 bases lay in between. This CDR3 has 14 amino acids. CDR3 sequence: CSVERFQGQDIQYF. CDR3 DNA: TGCAGCGTTGAACGGTTTCAGGGGCAGGACATTCAGTACTTC.

The V call is TRBV30, the J call TRBJ1-2, with a possible D match to TRBD1 (5 bases). The CDR3 loop spans 11 amino acids. V gave up 2 bases and J gave up 11 bases, with 12 bases separating them. The germline V gene has CDR1 GTSNPN and CDR2 SVGIG (reference sequence). The CDR3 loop reads CAWSSGAAYTF. CDR3 nucleotides: TGTGCCTGGAGTTCTGGGGCAGCTTACACCTTC.

The chain combines TRBV7-3 with TRBJ2-7; D is possibly TRBD1 (6 bases). The CDR3 has 14 amino acids. With 5 bases removed from V and 2 bases from J, the gap between germline ends came to 13 bases. CDR1 SGHTA and CDR2 FQGTGA come from the germline V gene. CDR3 region: CASSPDSGTYEQYF. DNA of the CDR3: TGTGCCAGCAGCCCGGACAGTGGGACCTACGAGCAGTACTTC.

CDR3 in amino acids: CASFLRTEAFF. DNA of the CDR3: TGTGCCAGCTTTCTTCGGACTGAAGCTTTCTTT. The rearrangement uses TRBV12-3 or TRBV12-4 and TRBJ1-1; D not resolved. Trimming left V 8 bases short and J 5 bases short, with 9 bases between. This CDR3 is built from 11 residues.

This clone appeared a few times. CDR3 sequence (DNA): TGTGCTAGTGGTTTGGGGCAGAGCTCTGGAAACACCATATATTTT. This encodes CASGLGQSSGNTIYF. The chain is built from TRBV12-5 and TRBJ1-3, with D uncertain. The germline gives CDR1 LGHNT, CDR2 FRNRAP. Trimming shortened V by 1 base and J by 0 bases, and 7 bases separated the two germline ends. The length of the CDR3 is 15 residues.

The gene calls are TRBV9 and TRBJ1-1; 8 bases line up with TRBD1. Unmatched junction bases numbered 9, after V lost 0 bases and J lost 11 bases. Germline V gene lookup returns CDR1 SGDLS and CDR2 YYNGEE. The CDR3 covers 14 residues. CDR3 amino acids: CASSVGGQVIDAFF. The CDR3 nucleotides read TGTGCCAGCAGCGTAGGGGGACAGGTAATTGATGCTTTCTTT.

This sequence joins TRBV4-1 and TRBJ1-2; 7 nucleotides line up with TRBD1. J was trimmed by 5 bases and V by 4 bases; bases with no gene match: 13. Germline CDR1 MGHRA, CDR2 YSYEKL. This CDR3 comprises 16 residues. The CDR3 sequence is CASSLRGGGPIYGYTF. The CDR3 DNA sequence: TGCGCCAGCAGCCTTAGGGGAGGGGGCCCCATTTATGGCTACACCTTC.

In its sample, this clone was seen once. The V gene is TRBV10-2, the J gene TRBJ1-1; D is uncertain. CDR1 is WSHSY and CDR2 is SAAADI in the germline V gene. V gave up 8 bases and J gave up 1 base, with 5 bases separating them. The CDR3 sequence is 11 residues long. The DNA of the CDR3 is TGCGCCAGCGCACAGAACACTGAAGCTTTCTTT. Its protein is CASAQNTEAFF.

The chain uses TRBV13 and TRBJ1-2; D uncertain. Trimming cost V 0 bases and J 4 bases, with 9 bases left between them. CDR3 length: 14 amino acids. Germline CDR1 PRHDT, CDR2 FYEKMQ (reference sequence). CDR3 sequence (DNA): TGTGCCAGCAGCTTAGGACAGACCCTCTATGGCTACACCTTC. Translated, it gives CASSLGQTLYGYTF.